This paragraph covers one T cell receptor beta chain sequence. The ends were cut back, 11 bases at V and 6 bases at J, with 20 bases in the middle. CDR1 MNHNY and CDR2 SVGAGI come from the germline V gene (reference sequence). The CDR3 runs 13 residues. These data are taken from a study of shared clonotypes between healthy human individuals. About the research overall: CD4 naive cells filled three plates per donor, CD4 memory three, CD8 naive two and CD8 memory one.

Genomic DNA from each subset was divided evenly over several immunoSEQ plates. Here immunoSEQ multiplex PCR was the method, and the copy in TCRdb shows in-frame clones only, minus some. The sample records more than 2 million clones, 95% being singletons. The clonotype was recovered from a man between 18 and 29 years old in good health. This sequence joins TRBV6-6 and TRBJ2-7; D is perhaps TRBD1 (6 bases). Sequenced: naive CD4+ T cells sorted from blood. The subset is: CD45RA+ positively selected. The CDR3 loop reads CALGRGGMGEQYF. DNA of the CDR3: TGTGCCTTAGGTCGAGGGGGAATGGGCGAGCAGTACTTC.